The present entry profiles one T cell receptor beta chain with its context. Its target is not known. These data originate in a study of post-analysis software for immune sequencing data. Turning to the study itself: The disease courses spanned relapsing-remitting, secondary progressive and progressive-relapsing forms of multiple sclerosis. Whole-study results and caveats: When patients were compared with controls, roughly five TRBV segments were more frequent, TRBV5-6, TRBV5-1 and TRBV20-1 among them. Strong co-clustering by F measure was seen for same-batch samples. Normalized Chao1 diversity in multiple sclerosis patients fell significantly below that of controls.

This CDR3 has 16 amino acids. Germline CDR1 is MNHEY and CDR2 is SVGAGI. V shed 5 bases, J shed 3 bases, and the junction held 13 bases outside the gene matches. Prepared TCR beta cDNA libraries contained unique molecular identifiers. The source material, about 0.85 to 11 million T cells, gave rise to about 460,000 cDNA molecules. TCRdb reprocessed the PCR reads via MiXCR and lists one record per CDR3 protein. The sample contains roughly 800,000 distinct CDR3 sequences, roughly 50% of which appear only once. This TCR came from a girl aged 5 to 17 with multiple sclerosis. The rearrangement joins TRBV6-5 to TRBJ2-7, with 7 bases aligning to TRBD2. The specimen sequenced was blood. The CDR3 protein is CASSALTRGGGYEQYF. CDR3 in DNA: TGTGCCAGCAGTGCCCTCACTCGGGGCGGGGGCTACGAGCAGTACTTC.